This T cell receptor (beta chain) derives from a study of shared clonotypes between healthy human individuals. This CDR3 contains 14 residues. CDR1 is SGHTA, CDR2 FQGNSA, per germline. This clone was counted once. The data were produced by immunoSEQ multiplex PCR, yet TCRdb's version contains in-frame clones alone and is incomplete. The repertoire includes 2 million to 3 million clones, more than 90% of them detected once, and under 0.15% sits in the top ten. Sequenced sample: naive CD4+ T cells sorted from blood. The subset was: CD45RA+ positively selected. This TCR was recovered from a man younger than 30 in good health. The chain couples TRBV7-2 to TRBJ2-5, with D possibly TRBD1 on 5 matching bases. TRBJ2-7 explains the end of the DNA better; the J call may be wrong. CDR3 in DNA: TGTGCCAGCAGCTTATGGCAGGGCACCTACGAGCAGTACTTC. Translation: CASSLWQGTYEQYF.